The 26 T cell receptor beta chains given below trace back to one sample, sequenced in a study of blood T cell repertoires in COVID-19. Repertoires were generated with immunoSEQ multiplex PCR, while TCRdb's copy carries only in-frame clones and drops some. This table has 240,000 or so clones, 80% to 90% appearing once. Material: peripheral blood. The receptors were gathered from a woman aged 80 or over with COVID-19, enrolled during active disease.

The rearrangement links TRBV9 to TRBJ1-3; D is uncertain. V was clipped by 4 bases and J by 0 bases, with 8 bases between them. This CDR3 has 14 amino acids. The germline V gene encodes CDR1 SGDLS and CDR2 YYNGEE. CDR3 region: CASSSVLSGNTIYF. The DNA of the CDR3 is TGTGCCAGCAGCTCAGTCCTCTCTGGAAACACCATATATTTT.

Relative to its sample, this clone is medium-sized (0.01 to 0.1%). The V call is TRBV6-6, the J call TRBJ2-7, with TRBD2 identical over 7 bases. The CDR3 covers 14 residues. Germline CDR1 and CDR2: MNHNY and SVGAGI (reference sequence). The trim removed 0 bases at V and 5 bases at J, leaving 4 bases unmatched. The CDR3 sequence: CASSYSPGRDEQYF. The DNA for the CDR3 is TGTGCCAGCAGTTACTCACCAGGGAGGGACGAGCAGTACTTC.

This chain links TRBV11-2 with TRBJ2-3; D is perhaps TRBD1 (5 bases). V was shortened by 6 bases and J by 5 bases, with 9 bases between the two germline ends. Germline lookup yields CDR1 SGHAT and CDR2 FQNNGV. The CDR3 loop spans 12 amino acids. The CDR3 here is CASSPRGDTQYF. CDR3 nucleotide sequence: TGTGCCAGCAGTCCTAGGGGAGATACGCAGTATTTT.

The rearrangement links TRBV7-2 to TRBJ2-5; TRBD2 is a possible D gene (7 bases). The germline V gene has CDR1 SGHTA and CDR2 FQGNSA. Trimming took off 7 bases at V and 3 bases at J, with 15 bases between the two ends. This CDR3 region has 14 residues. The CDR3 nucleotides are TGTGCCAGCAACGAAGGGGGGGCCAAAGAGACCCAGTACTTC. Translation: CASNEGGAKETQYF.

This chain joins TRBV3-1 (or the pseudogene TRBV3-2) and TRBJ1-6; D is unresolved. The ends were cut back, 0 bases at V and 7 bases at J, with 7 bases in the middle. This CDR3 has 14 residues. The germline V gene encodes CDR1 LGHDT and CDR2 YNNKEL (reference sequence). CDR3 bases: TGTGCCAGCAGCCAAGACAGTCCAAATTCACCCCTCCACTTT. It yields the protein CASSQDSPNSPLHF.

This chain links TRBV28 with TRBJ2-2, with D perhaps matching TRBD2 (5 bases). The CDR3 spans 13 residues. Germline V lookup: CDR1 MDHEN, CDR2 SYDVKM. Trimming stripped 8 bases from V and 1 base from J, with 8 bases between. DNA for the CDR3: TGTGCCAGCGTAGCGCAGAACACCGGGGAGCTGTTTTTT. This encodes CASVAQNTGELFF.

This rearrangement joins TRBV5-6 to TRBJ2-2, with 8 bases fitting TRBD2. This CDR3 has 16 residues. CDR1 SGHDT and CDR2 YYEEEE come from the germline V gene. J gave up 5 bases and V 3 bases, and 9 bases lay outside the gene matches. This CDR3 reads CASSSRAGGLTGELFF. In DNA form, the CDR3 reads TGTGCCAGCAGCTCCCGCGCGGGGGGTCTTACCGGGGAGCTGTTTTTT.

The chain has TRBV6-5 and TRBJ1-2, with TRBD1 as a possible D gene (5 bases). The V end was cut by 7 bases, the J end by 4 bases, with 7 bases between. The germline CDR1 and CDR2 sequences are MNHEY and SVGAGI. The CDR3 has 11 residues. The CDR3 DNA reads TGTGCCAGCACAGACAGCTATGGCTACACCTTC. It translates to CASTDSYGYTF.

This sequence joins TRBV19 and TRBJ1-3; D may be TRBD1 (6 bases). The ends were cut back, 9 bases at V and 4 bases at J, with 16 bases in the middle. The CDR3 loop spans 14 amino acids. The germline V gene encodes CDR1 LNHDA and CDR2 SQIVND (reference sequence). The CDR3 spells CASSLGGQGNTIYF. In nucleotides, the CDR3 is TGTGCCAGCTCATTGGGGGGGCAAGGAAACACCATATATTTT.

The rearrangement links TRBV6-1 to TRBJ2-5, with TRBD2 matching over 12 bases. The junction had 6 bases not matched to a gene; V was cut back by 3 bases and J by 1 base. CDR1 MNHNS and CDR2 SASEGT come from the germline V gene. This CDR3 region has 17 residues. The CDR3 region is CASSDIGLAGFQETQYF. In DNA, the CDR3 is TGTGCCAGCAGTGATATTGGACTAGCGGGATTCCAAGAGACCCAGTACTTC.

The rearrangement uses TRBV6-5 and TRBJ1-4; D unclear. Trimming removed 4 bases at V and 8 bases at J, with 14 bases between. The CDR3 consists of 14 residues. CDR1 and CDR2 from the germline V gene are MNHEY and SVGAGI. CDR3 residues: CASSSGLEREKLFF. CDR3 nucleotide sequence: TGTGCCAGCAGTTCCGGTCTAGAGAGGGAAAAACTGTTTTTT.

This rearrangement joins TRBV5-6 to TRBJ1-2; TRBD1 matches 7 bases. The CDR3 is 15 residues long. Germline V gene lookup returns CDR1 SGHDT and CDR2 YYEEEE. V shed 2 bases, J shed 9 bases, and the junction held 13 bases outside the gene matches. Written as DNA, the CDR3 is TGTGCCAGCAGCTTCGGGGGTAGGGACAGCCGGAGCTACACCTTC. This gives the protein CASSFGGRDSRSYTF.

The rearrangement joins TRBV5-1 to TRBJ2-6; 7 nucleotides line up with TRBD1. V shed 4 bases, J shed 0 bases, and the junction held 16 bases outside the gene matches. The CDR3 spans 20 residues. CDR1 SGHRS and CDR2 YFSETQ come from the germline V gene. CDR3 region: CASSPALSTGDRSGANVLTF. The CDR3 nucleotides are TGCGCCAGCAGCCCCGCTCTTTCAACAGGGGATCGCTCTGGGGCCAACGTCCTGACTTTC.

This rearrangement joins TRBV4-1 to TRBJ1-1; TRBD1 is a possible D gene (6 bases). This CDR3 has 15 residues. V dropped 1 base and J dropped 9 bases, with 18 bases sitting between them. CDR1 MGHRA and CDR2 YSYEKL come from the germline V gene. The CDR3 region is CASSQGTARELKAFF. The CDR3 DNA is TGCGCCAGCAGCCAAGGGACAGCGAGGGAATTGAAAGCTTTCTTT.

This clone was seen only once. The rearrangement links TRBV6-5 to TRBJ2-3; possibly TRBD1 for D (6 bases). Germline CDR1 reads MNHEY; CDR2 reads SVGAGI. CDR3 size: 13 residues. V lost 6 bases and J lost 4, with 11 bases in between. CDR3 coding DNA: TGTGCCAGCAGGTCAGGACAGCCAGATACGCAGTATTTT. Translating it yields CASRSGQPDTQYF.

V usage is TRBV7-3 and J usage is TRBJ2-5, with a tentative D call TRBD2 (6 bases). The length of the CDR3 is 15 residues. CDR1 SGHTA and CDR2 FQGTGA come from the germline V gene. V gave up 4 bases and J gave up 5 bases, with 17 bases separating them. CDR3: CASSSRGDVVETQYF. CDR3 nucleotides: TGTGCCAGCAGCTCCCGCGGGGATGTAGTGGAGACCCAGTACTTC. Complete variable domain (other parts from reference TRBV7-3 and TRBJ2-5): GAGVSQTPSNKVTEKGKYVELRCDPISGHTALYWYRQSLGQGPEFLIYFQGTGAADDSGLPNDRFFAVRPEGSVSTLKIQRTERGDSAVYLCASSSRGDVVETQYFGPGTRLLVL.

This clone was observed once. This chain links TRBV2 with TRBJ1-4; TRBD1 agrees at 7 bases. CDR1 is SNHLY, CDR2 FYNNEI, per germline. Losses at the gene ends were 7 bases for V and 12 bases for J; bases not matched to a gene: 14. This CDR3 comprises 14 residues. The CDR3 region is CASIARQGSEELFF. The CDR3 nucleotides are TGTGCCAGCATAGCACGACAGGGCAGTGAGGAACTGTTTTTT.

This clone was detected only a few times. The rearrangement links TRBV5-4 to TRBJ1-1; 7 bases line up with TRBD1. V lost 1 base to trimming and J lost 8 bases; unmatched junction nucleotides: 11. CDR3 length: 15 residues. Germline V gene lookup returns CDR1 SGHNT and CDR2 YYREEE (reference sequence). The CDR3 nucleotides read TGTGCCAGCAGCTTGATGGCCGGGGACAGCCAAGAAGCTTTCTTT. This translates into CASSLMAGDSQEAFF.

The CDR3: CASRPQGAQETQYF. In nucleotides, the CDR3 is TGTGCCAGCAGACCCCAGGGGGCCCAAGAGACCCAGTACTTC. The chain has TRBV27 and TRBJ2-5; 8 positions agree with TRBD1. V was clipped by 6 bases and J by 1 base; unmatched bases: 4. Germline V gene data show CDR1 as MNHEY and CDR2 as SMNVEV (reference sequence). This CDR3 has 14 amino acids.

This clone has just one count. The chain recombines TRBV19 with TRBJ2-7, with 10 nucleotides matching TRBD1. The CDR3 length is 15 residues. With V trimmed by 3 bases and J by 0 bases, 2 bases remained unmatched. The germline V gene has CDR1 LNHDA and CDR2 SQIVND (reference sequence). CDR3 region: CASSMTGGRSYEQYF. The DNA for the CDR3 is TGTGCCAGTAGTATGACAGGGGGCCGCTCCTACGAGCAGTACTTC.

The genes are TRBV24-1 and TRBJ2-5; 10 bases match TRBD2. Germline V gene data show CDR1 as KGHDR and CDR2 as SFDVKD. The V gene end was trimmed by 1 base and the J gene end by 3 bases; junction bases not matched to a gene: 4. The length of the CDR3 is 16 residues. In DNA form, the CDR3 reads TGTGCCACCAGTGATTTTTCTAGCGGGGGCGAAGAGACCCAGTACTTC. This translates into CATSDFSSGGEETQYF.

The chain carries TRBV9 and TRBJ2-3, with 7 bases lining up with TRBD2. The CDR3 is 16 amino acids. Germline V gene sequence: CDR1 SGDLS, CDR2 YYNGEE. V shed 2 bases and J 0 bases; nucleotides not matched to a gene: 6. In DNA form, the CDR3 reads TGTGCCAGCAGCGTCGGGACTATCACTAGCACAGATACGCAGTATTTT. Encoded protein: CASSVGTITSTDTQYF.

This clone showed up just once. V gene TRBV7-9 combines with J gene TRBJ1-4; the match to TRBD1 covers 7 bases. Germline CDR1 reads SEHNR; CDR2 reads FQNEAQ (reference sequence). This CDR3 has 13 amino acids. V was clipped by 1 base and J by 8 bases; unmatched bases: 1. CDR3: CASSLGGQEKLFF. CDR3 nucleotides: TGTGCCAGCAGCTTAGGGGGACAGGAAAAACTGTTTTTT. Using reference TRBV7-9 and TRBJ1-4 for the parts outside the CDR3, the full variable domain is DTGVSQNPRHKITKRGQNVTFRCDPISEHNRLYWYRQTLGQGPEFLTYFQNEAQLEKSRLLSDRFSAERPKGSFSTLEIQRTEQGDSAMYLCASSLGGQEKLFFGSGTQLSVL.

The V call is TRBV5-1, the J call TRBJ2-7; tentatively, D is TRBD1 (6 bases). Germline-derived CDR1 and CDR2 are SGHRS and YFSETQ. The CDR3 consists of 13 residues. Deletions cut 4 bases from V and 7 bases from J, with 15 bases between. CDR3 DNA: TGCGCCAGCAGCACGGACAGTATCGGGGAGCAGTACTTC. It codes for CASSTDSIGEQYF.

The rearrangement links TRBV5-4 to TRBJ2-5; D unresolved. Germline values: CDR1 SGHNT, CDR2 YYREEE (reference sequence). Trimming pared 2 bases from V and 3 bases from J, leaving 14 bases between. The CDR3 has 15 amino acids. CDR3 sequence reads: CASSFKASVKETQYF. Here the CDR3 DNA reads TGTGCCAGCAGCTTCAAGGCGAGCGTGAAAGAGACCCAGTACTTC.

The chain recombines TRBV5-4 with TRBJ2-5, with 10 bases that match TRBD2. V shed 2 bases and J 5 bases; nucleotides not matched to a gene: 9. The CDR3 runs to 16 residues. Germline loops: CDR1 SGHNT, CDR2 YYREEE (reference sequence). CDR3 sequence: CASSFGLAGAGETQYF. The DNA for the CDR3 is TGTGCCAGCAGCTTCGGGCTAGCGGGGGCCGGGGAGACCCAGTACTTC.